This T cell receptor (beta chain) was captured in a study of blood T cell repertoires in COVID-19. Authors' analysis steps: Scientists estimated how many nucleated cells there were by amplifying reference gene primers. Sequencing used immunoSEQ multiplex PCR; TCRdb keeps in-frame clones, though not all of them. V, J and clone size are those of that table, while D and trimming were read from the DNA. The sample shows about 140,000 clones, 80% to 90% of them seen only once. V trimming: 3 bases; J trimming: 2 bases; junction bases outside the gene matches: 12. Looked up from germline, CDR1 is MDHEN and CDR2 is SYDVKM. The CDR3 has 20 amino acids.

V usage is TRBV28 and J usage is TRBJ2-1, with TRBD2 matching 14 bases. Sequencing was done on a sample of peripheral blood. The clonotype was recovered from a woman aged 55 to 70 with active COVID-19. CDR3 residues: CASSLSQMGLAGVTYNEQFF. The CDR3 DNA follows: TGTGCCAGCAGTTTGTCCCAGATGGGACTAGCGGGAGTGACCTACAATGAGCAGTTCTTC.